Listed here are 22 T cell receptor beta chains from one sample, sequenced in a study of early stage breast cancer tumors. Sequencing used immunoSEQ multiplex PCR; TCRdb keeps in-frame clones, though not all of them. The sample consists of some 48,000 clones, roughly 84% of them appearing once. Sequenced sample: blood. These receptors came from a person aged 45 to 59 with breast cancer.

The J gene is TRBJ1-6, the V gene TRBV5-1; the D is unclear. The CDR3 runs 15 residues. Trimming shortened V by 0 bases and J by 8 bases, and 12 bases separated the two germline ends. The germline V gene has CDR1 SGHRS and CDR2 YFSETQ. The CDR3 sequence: CASSLVGQEDSPLHF. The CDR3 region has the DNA TGCGCCAGCAGCTTGGTCGGTCAGGAAGATTCACCCCTCCACTTT.

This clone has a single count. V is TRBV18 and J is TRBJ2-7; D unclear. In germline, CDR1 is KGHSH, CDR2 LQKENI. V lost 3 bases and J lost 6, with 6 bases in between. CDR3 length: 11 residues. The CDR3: CASSPASEQYF. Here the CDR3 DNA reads TGTGCCAGCTCACCTGCCTCCGAGCAGTACTTC.

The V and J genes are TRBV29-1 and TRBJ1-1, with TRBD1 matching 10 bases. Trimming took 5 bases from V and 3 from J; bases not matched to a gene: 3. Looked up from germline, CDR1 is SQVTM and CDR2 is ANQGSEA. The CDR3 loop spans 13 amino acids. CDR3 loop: CSVRTGGDTEAFF. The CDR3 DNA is TGCAGCGTTAGGACAGGGGGGGACACTGAAGCTTTCTTT.

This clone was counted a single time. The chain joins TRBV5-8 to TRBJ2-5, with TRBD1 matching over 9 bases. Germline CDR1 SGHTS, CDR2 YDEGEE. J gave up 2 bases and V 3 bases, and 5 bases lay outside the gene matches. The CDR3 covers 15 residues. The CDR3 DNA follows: TGTGCCAGCAGCTCCTGGGACAGGGCTCAAGAGACCCAGTACTTC. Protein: CASSSWDRAQETQYF. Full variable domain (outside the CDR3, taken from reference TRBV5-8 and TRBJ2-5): EAGVTQSPTHLIKTRGQQATLRCSPISGHTSVYWYQQALGLGLQFLLWYDEGEERNRGNFPPRFSGRQFPNYSSELNVNALELEDSALYLCASSSWDRAQETQYFGPGTRLLVL.

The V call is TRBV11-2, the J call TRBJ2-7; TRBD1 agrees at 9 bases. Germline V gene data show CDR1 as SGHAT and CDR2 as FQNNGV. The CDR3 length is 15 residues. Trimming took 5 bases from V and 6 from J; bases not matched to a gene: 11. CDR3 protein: CASSGPGQGYSEQYF. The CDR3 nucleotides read TGTGCCAGCAGCGGACCGGGACAGGGATATTCCGAGCAGTACTTC.

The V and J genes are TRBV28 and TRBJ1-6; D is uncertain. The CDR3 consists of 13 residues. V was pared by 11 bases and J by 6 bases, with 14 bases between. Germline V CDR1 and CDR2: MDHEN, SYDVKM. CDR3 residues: CACRVELNSPLHF. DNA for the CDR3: TGTGCCTGCCGGGTCGAGCTTAATTCACCCCTCCACTTT.

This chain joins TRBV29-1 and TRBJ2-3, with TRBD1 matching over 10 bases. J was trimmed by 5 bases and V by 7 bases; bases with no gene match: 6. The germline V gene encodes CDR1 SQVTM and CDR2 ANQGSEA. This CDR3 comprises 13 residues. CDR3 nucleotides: TGCAGCGAGACAGGGGGCGAGGGAGATACGCAGTATTTT. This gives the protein CSETGGEGDTQYF.

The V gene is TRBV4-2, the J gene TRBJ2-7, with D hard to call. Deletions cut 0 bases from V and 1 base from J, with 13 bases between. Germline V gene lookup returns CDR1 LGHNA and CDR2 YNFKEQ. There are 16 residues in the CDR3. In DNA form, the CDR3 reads TGTGCCAGCAGCCAAGATAGTTTGGGTAGGTCCTACGAGCAGTACTTC. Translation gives CASSQDSLGRSYEQYF.

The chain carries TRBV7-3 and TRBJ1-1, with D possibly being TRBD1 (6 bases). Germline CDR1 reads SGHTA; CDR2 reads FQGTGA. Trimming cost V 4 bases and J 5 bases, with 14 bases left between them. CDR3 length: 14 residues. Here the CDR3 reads CASSSGVSGTEAFF. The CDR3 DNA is TGTGCCAGCAGCTCAGGGGTCTCGGGAACTGAAGCTTTCTTT.

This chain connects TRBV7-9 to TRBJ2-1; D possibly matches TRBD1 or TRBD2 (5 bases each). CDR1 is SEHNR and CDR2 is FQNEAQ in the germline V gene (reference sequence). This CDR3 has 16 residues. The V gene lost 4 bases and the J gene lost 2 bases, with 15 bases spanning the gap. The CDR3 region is CASSSWGNKAYNEQFF. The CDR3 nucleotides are TGTGCCAGCAGCTCTTGGGGGAACAAGGCCTACAATGAGCAGTTCTTC.

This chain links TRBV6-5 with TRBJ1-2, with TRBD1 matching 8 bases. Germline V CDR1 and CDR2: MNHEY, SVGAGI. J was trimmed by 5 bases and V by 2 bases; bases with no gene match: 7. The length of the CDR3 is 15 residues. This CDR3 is CASSYAPDRVYGYTF. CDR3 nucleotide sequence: TGTGCCAGCAGTTACGCGCCGGACAGGGTATATGGCTACACCTTC.

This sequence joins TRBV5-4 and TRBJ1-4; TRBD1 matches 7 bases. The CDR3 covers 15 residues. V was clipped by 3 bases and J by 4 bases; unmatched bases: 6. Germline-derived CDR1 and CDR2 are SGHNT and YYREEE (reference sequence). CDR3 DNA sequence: TGTGCCAGCAGCTCGCAGGGGGACGGTAATGAAAAACTGTTTTTT. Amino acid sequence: CASSSQGDGNEKLFF. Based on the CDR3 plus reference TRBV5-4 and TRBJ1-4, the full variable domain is ETGVTQSPTHLIKTRGQQVTLRCSSQSGHNTVSWYQQALGQGPQFIFQYYREEENGRGNFPPRFSGLQFPNYSSELNVNALELDDSALYLCASSSQGDGNEKLFFGSGTQLSVL.

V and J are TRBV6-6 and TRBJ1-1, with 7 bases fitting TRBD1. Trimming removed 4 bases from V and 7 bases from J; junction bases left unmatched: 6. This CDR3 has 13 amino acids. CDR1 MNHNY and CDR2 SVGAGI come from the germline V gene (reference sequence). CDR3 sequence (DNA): TGTGCCAGCAGTTCGGGACAGAACCTTGAAGCTTTCTTT. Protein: CASSSGQNLEAFF.

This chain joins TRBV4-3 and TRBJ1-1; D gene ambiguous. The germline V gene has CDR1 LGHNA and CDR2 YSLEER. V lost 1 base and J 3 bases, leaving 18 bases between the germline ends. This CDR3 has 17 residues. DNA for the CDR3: TGCGCCAGCAGCCAAGCACTGGATCCGGGAAAGGACACTGAAGCTTTCTTT. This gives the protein CASSQALDPGKDTEAFF.

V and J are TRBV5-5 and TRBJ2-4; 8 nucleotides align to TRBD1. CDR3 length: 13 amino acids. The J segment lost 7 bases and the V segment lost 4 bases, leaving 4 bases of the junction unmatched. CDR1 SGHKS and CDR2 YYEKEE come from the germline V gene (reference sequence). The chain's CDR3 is CASSLWTGNIQYF. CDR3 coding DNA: TGTGCCAGCAGCCTTTGGACAGGGAACATTCAGTACTTC.

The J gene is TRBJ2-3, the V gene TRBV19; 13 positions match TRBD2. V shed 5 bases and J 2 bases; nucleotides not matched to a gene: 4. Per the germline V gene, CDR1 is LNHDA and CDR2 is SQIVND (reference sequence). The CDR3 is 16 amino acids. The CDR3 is CASSAGLAGITDTQYF. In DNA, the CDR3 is TGTGCCAGTAGTGCGGGACTAGCGGGAATCACAGATACGCAGTATTTT.

This CDR3 reads CASSLLSGLNTEAFF. CDR3 nucleotide sequence: TGCGCCAGCAGCTTGCTCTCCGGCTTGAACACTGAAGCTTTCTTT. The rearrangement links TRBV5-1 to TRBJ1-1; no clear D gene. The germline gives CDR1 SGHRS, CDR2 YFSETQ. The length of the CDR3 is 15 residues. V shed 1 base and J shed 0 bases, with 10 bases lying between them.

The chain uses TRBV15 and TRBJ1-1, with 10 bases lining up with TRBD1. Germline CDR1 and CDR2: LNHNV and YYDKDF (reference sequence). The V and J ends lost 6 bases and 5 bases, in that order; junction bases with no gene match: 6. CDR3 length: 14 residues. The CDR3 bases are TGTGCCACCAGACAGGACAGGGGGATGACTGAAGCTTTCTTT. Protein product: CATRQDRGMTEAFF.

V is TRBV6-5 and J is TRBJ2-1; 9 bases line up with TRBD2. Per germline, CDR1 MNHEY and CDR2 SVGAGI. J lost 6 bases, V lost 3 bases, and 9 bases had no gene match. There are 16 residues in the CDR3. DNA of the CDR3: TGTGCCAGCAGTTATACCGGGACTAGCTTGGGCAATGAGCAGTTCTTC. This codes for CASSYTGTSLGNEQFF.

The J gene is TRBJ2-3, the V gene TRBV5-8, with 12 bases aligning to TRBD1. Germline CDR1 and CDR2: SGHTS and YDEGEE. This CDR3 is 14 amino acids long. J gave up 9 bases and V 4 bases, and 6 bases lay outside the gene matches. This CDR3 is CASSRGQGAKTQYF. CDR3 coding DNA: TGTGCCAGCAGCAGGGGACAGGGGGCAAAGACGCAGTATTTT. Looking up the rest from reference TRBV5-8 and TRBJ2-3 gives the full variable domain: EAGVTQSPTHLIKTRGQQATLRCSPISGHTSVYWYQQALGLGLQFLLWYDEGEERNRGNFPPRFSGRQFPNYSSELNVNALELEDSALYLCASSRGQGAKTQYFGPGTRLTVL.

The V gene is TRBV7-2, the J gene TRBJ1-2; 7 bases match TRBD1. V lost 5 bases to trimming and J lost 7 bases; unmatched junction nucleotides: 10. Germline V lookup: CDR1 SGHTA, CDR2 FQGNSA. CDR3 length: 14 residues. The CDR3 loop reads CASSPGRGHAGYTF. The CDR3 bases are TGTGCCAGCAGCCCCGGGAGGGGGCATGCTGGCTACACCTTC.

CDR3 loop: CASSQDLATGLENEQYF. CDR3 sequence (DNA): TGCGCCAGCAGCCAAGACCTAGCGACGGGACTCGAAAACGAGCAGTACTTC. The chain has TRBV4-3 and TRBJ2-7, with D possibly TRBD2 on 6 matching bases. V lost 0 bases and J lost 5, with 20 bases in between. The CDR3 is 17 amino acids. Looked up from germline, CDR1 is LGHNA and CDR2 is YSLEER.